This section outlines one T cell receptor beta chain sequence together with its context. Antigen unknown. Trimming removed 7 bases from V and 8 bases from J; junction bases left unmatched: 8. Germline V gene data show CDR1 as SGHRS and CDR2 as YFSETQ. The CDR3 length is 13 residues. The data stem from a study of OX40 agonist ivuxolimab in advanced cancers. As for the study in general: Partial responses were seen in three patients, one with hepatocellular carcinoma and two with cutaneous melanoma.

Findings and limits, study-wide: Partial responders dosed at 0.1-3.0 mg/kg displayed clonal expansion ranking among the lowest.

Sequencing was performed with immunoSEQ multiplex PCR; in TCRdb, only in-frame clones are kept and a portion is missing. This repertoire shows around 82,000 clones, about 89% found once; its top ten account for over 10%. This chain uses TRBV5-1 with TRBJ2-1; 8 bases match TRBD1. This TCR was recovered from an adult with an advanced solid tumor such as melanoma, head and neck, liver or kidney cancer. The sample in question was CD4+ or CD8+ T cells sorted from blood, obtained in a trial of the OX40 agonist ivuxolimab. The CDR3 is CASQADRADEQFF. The CDR3 coding sequence is TGCGCCAGCCAAGCGGACAGGGCCGATGAGCAGTTCTTC.